This T cell receptor (beta chain) came from a study of blood T cells in healthy people across ages. The study, taken as a whole, reports: No one knew whether donors had CMV, which possibly confounded expanded clonotype changes. Older age went with lower TCR beta diversity per million T cells, in a roughly linear way. Estimates based on one million T cells were treated as lower bounds.

A second PCR of about 7 to 12 cycles used a sample-barcoded 5' primer and a J-beta primer mix. Carrying 12 random nucleotides, a template-switch adaptor labeled each individual cDNA molecule. TCRdb recomputed calls from the 5' RACE reads with MiXCR, one row per CDR3 protein. The table records fewer than 700,000 distinct CDR3 sequences, about 43% of them present only once. This clonotype has ten or more counts. Its antigen is unknown. In germline, CDR1 is LGHDT, CDR2 YNNKEL (reference sequence). The J segment lost 3 bases and the V segment lost 6 bases, leaving 5 bases of the junction unmatched. This CDR3 spans 13 amino acids.

The sequenced sample was blood. This clonotype was obtained from a man at least 80 years old in good health. This chain uses TRBV3-1 with TRBJ2-7; the match to TRBD2 covers 7 bases. The CDR3 DNA reads TGTGCCAGCAGGAAGGGAGGGCGCTACGAGCAGTACTTC. Amino acid sequence: CASRKGGRYEQYF.